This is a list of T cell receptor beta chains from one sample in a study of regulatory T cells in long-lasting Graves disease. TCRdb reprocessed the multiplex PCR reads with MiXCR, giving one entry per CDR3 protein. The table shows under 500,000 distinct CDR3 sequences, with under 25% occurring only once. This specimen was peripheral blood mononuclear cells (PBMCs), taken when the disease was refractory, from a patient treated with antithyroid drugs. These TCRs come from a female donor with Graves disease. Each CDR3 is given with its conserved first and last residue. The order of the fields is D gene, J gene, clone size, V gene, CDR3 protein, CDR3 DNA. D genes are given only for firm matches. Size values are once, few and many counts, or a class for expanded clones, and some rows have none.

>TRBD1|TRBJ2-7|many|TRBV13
CASSLGGQGNYEQYF
TGTGCCAGCAGCTTAGGGGGACAGGGAAACTACGAGCAGTACTTC
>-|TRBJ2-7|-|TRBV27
CASSWFPGDYEQYF
TGTGCCAGCAGTTGGTTCCCAGGCGACTACGAGCAGTACTTC
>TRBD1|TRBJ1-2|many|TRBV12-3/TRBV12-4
CASSSIRGTGDNYGYTF
TGTGCCAGCAGTTCGATAAGAGGGACAGGGGACAACTATGGCTACACCTTC
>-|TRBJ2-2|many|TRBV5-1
CASSSQGTGELFF
TGTGCCAGCAGCTCGCAGGGGACCGGGGAGCTGTTTTTT
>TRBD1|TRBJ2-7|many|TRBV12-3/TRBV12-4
CASSARDRKYEQYF
TGTGCCAGCAGCGCCCGGGACAGGAAGTACGAGCAGTACTTC
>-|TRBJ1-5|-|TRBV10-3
CAISRGQNQPQHF
TGTGCCATCAGTAGAGGACAGAATCAGCCCCAGCATTTT
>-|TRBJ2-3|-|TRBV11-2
CASSATRVTDTQYF
TGTGCCAGCAGCGCGACTAGAGTTACAGATACGCAGTATTTT
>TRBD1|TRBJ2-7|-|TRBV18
CASSGTGVGYEQYF
TGTGCCAGCTCCGGGACAGGGGTAGGCTACGAGCAGTACTTC
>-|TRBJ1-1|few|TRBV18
CASSPLSTGYDTEAFF
TGTGCCAGCTCACCCCTCTCAACAGGGTATGACACTGAAGCTTTCTTT
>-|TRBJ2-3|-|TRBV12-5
CASGLETTDTQYF
TGTGCTAGTGGTTTGGAAACGACAGATACGCAGTATTTT
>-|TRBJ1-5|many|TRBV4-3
CASSQTRTLGGQPQHF
TGCGCCAGCAGCCAGACCCGGACACTTGGGGGGCAGCCCCAGCATTTT
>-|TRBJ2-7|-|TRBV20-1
CSARDQEGALYEQYF
TGCAGTGCTAGAGATCAGGAGGGAGCCCTCTACGAGCAGTACTTC
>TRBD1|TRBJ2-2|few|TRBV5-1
CASSLGPTGGNTGELFF
TGCGCCAGCAGCTTGGGGCCCACAGGGGGCAATACCGGGGAGCTGTTTTTT
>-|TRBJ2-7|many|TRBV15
CATSRGSLEQYF
TGTGCCACCAGCAGAGGTTCCTTGGAGCAGTACTTC
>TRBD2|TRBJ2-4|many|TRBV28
CATRLAGGKNIQYF
TGTGCCACCCGACTAGCGGGGGGCAAAAACATTCAGTACTTC
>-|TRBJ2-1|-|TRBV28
CASSLSGYSEQFF
TGTGCCAGCAGTTTATCGGGCTACTCCGAGCAGTTCTTC
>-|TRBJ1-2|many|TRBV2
CASIRRTVDSYGYTF
TGTGCCAGCATCAGAAGAACAGTAGATTCTTATGGCTACACCTTC
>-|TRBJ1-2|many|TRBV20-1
CSASDGYGYTF
TGCAGTGCTAGTGATGGCTATGGCTACACCTTC
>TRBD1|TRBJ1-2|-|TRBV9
CASSVPGTGSGYTF
TGTGCCAGCAGCGTACCTGGGACAGGGTCCGGCTACACCTTC
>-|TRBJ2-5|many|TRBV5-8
CASSWDLRGHTETQYF
TGTGCCAGCAGCTGGGACCTCCGGGGACACACGGAGACCCAGTACTTC
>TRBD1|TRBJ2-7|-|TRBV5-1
CASRRERGLGEQYF
TGCGCCAGCAGGAGAGAGAGGGGGCTGGGCGAGCAGTACTTC
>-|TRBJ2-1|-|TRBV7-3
CASSMVDSSNEQFF
TGTGCCAGCAGCATGGTGGACAGCTCCAATGAGCAGTTCTTC
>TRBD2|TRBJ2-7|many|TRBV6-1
CASSPSGGWGEQYF
TGTGCCAGCAGCCCTAGCGGGGGTTGGGGCGAGCAGTACTTC
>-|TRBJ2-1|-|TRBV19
CASTPEASSYNEQFF
TGTGCCAGTACCCCGGAGGCCAGCTCCTACAATGAGCAGTTCTTC
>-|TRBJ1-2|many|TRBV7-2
CASSLDKLGAAQDYGYTF
TGTGCCAGCAGCTTAGATAAGCTTGGGGCGGCTCAGGACTATGGCTACACCTTC
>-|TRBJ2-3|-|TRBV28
CASKPGPADTQYF
TGTGCCAGTAAGCCGGGCCCCGCGGATACGCAGTATTTT
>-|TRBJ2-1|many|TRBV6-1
CASSAGDFTVVF
TGTGCCAGCAGTGCCGGGGACTTTACGGTGGTCTTC
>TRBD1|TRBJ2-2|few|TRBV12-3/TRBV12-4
CASIRTDRGQAWAPGELFF
TGTGCCAGCATTCGCACGGACAGGGGGCAGGCGTGGGCCCCCGGGGAGCTGTTTTTT
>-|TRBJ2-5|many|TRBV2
CASSSLDWETQYF
TGTGCCAGCAGTTCACTCGACTGGGAGACCCAGTACTTC
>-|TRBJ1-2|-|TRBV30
CAWSGSGGYTF
TGTGCCTGGAGTGGGTCGGGGGGCTACACCTTC
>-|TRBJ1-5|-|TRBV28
CASSPPNQPQHF
TGTGCCAGCAGTCCTCCGAATCAGCCCCAGCATTTT
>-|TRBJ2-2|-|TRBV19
CASSIARTLGSGELFF
TGTGCCAGTAGTATAGCAAGGACACTAGGGTCCGGGGAGCTGTTTTTT
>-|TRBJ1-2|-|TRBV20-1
CSATEVNGGGYTF
TGCAGTGCTACTGAGGTCAACGGGGGCGGCTACACCTTC
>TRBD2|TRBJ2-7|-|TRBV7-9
CASSPPRLAGYAEQYF
TGTGCCAGCAGCCCGCCTAGACTAGCGGGATATGCCGAGCAGTACTTC
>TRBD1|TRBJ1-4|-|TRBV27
CASSRRQGSLFF
TGTGCCAGCAGTCGACGACAGGGTAGTCTGTTTTTT
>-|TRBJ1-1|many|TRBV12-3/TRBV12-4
CASSFPGESTEAFF
TGTGCCAGCAGCTTCCCCGGGGAGAGCACTGAAGCTTTCTTT
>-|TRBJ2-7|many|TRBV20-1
CSAEGTEDTYEQYF
TGCAGTGCCGAGGGAACGGAGGATACCTACGAGCAGTACTTC
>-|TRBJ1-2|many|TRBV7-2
CASSLARQVGGYTF
TGTGCCAGCAGCTTAGCGCGGCAGGTGGGTGGCTACACCTTC
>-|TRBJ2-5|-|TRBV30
CAWSVHLTQYF
TGTGCCTGGAGTGTACATTTAACCCAGTACTTC
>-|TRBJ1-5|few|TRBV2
CASSEVNQPQHF
TGTGCCAGCAGTGAGGTGAATCAGCCCCAGCATTTT
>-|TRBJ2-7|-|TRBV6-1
CASREAARRYEQYF
TGTGCCAGCAGAGAGGCGGCTAGACGCTACGAGCAGTACTTC
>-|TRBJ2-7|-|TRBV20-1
CSATGIRGTYEQYF
TGCAGTGCTACTGGAATAAGAGGCACCTACGAGCAGTACTTC
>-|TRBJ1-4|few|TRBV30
CAWSDRVRVEKLFF
TGTGCCTGGAGTGACCGGGTGAGAGTTGAAAAACTGTTTTTT
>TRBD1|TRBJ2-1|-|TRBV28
CASSYGRGRYNEQFF
TGTGCCAGCAGTTACGGCAGGGGGCGATACAATGAGCAGTTCTTC
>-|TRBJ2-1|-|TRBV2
CASSIGDYNEQFF
TGTGCCAGCAGTATCGGGGACTACAATGAGCAGTTCTTC
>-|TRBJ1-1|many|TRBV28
CASSSPPQRNTEAFF
TGTGCCAGCAGTTCGCCCCCACAGCGGAACACTGAAGCTTTCTTT
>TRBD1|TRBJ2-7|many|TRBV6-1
CASSEGTGNHEQYF
TGTGCCAGCAGTGAAGGGACAGGCAACCACGAGCAGTACTTC
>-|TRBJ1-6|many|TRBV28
CASSPPRGGLHF
TGTGCCAGCAGTCCCCCCCGGGGGGGGCTCCACTTT